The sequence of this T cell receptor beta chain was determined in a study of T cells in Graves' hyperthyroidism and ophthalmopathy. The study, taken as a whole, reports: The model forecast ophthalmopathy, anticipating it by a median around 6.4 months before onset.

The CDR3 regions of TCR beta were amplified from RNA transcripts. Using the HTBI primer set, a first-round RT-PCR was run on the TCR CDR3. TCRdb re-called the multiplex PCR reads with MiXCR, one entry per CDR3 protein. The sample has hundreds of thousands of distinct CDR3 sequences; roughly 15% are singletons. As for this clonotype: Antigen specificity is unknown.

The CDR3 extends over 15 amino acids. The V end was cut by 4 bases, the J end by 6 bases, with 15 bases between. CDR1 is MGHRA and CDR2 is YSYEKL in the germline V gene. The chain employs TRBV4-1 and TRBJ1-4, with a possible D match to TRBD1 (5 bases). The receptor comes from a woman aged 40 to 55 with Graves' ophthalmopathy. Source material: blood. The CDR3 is CASSPLRGIDEKLFF. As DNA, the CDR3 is TGCGCCAGCAGCCCCCTTCGGGGGATTGATGAAAAACTGTTTTTT.